The 26 T cell receptor beta chains below all came from one sample that was sequenced in a study of T-cell memory formation after mild COVID-19. Each CDR3 protein is one row after TCRdb ran MiXCR on the 5' RACE reads. Of roughly 250,000 distinct CDR3 sequences listed, around 17% are singletons. The sequenced material came from PBMCs or a T cell subset sorted from them (not recorded which). These receptors all stem from a man between 18 and 29 years old who had mild COVID-19 (a few samples of this study predate the infection). Cell type and time point are not known.

This clonotype came up a few times. The chain uses TRBV7-3 and TRBJ2-3; 7 bases fit TRBD1. CDR1 SGHTA and CDR2 FQGTGA come from the germline V gene. J lost 6 bases, V lost 5 bases, and 11 bases had no gene match. The length of the CDR3 is 15 residues. CDR3 bases: TGTGCCAGCAGCGCCCGGACAGGAGCCGTGGATACGCAGTATTTT. This translates into CASSARTGAVDTQYF.

This clonotype was seen a handful of times. The J gene is TRBJ1-6, the V gene TRBV7-2; D possibly corresponds to TRBD1 (5 bases). The germline CDR1 and CDR2 sequences are SGHTA and FQGNSA. V shed 4 bases and J shed 8 bases, with 12 bases lying between them. This CDR3 comprises 14 residues. The CDR3 DNA is TGTGCCAGCAGCTCAACCGGGACGGATTCACCCCTCCACTTT. This sequence encodes CASSSTGTDSPLHF.

V and J are TRBV12-3 or TRBV12-4 and TRBJ1-1; D is perhaps TRBD1 (5 bases). The CDR3 extends over 16 amino acids. The V end lost 5 bases, the J end lost 1 base, and 17 bases lay between the germline ends. CDR3 nucleotides: TGTGCCAGCAGTCCTCTCCCCGCCACAGGGAACACTGAAGCTTTCTTT. Protein: CASSPLPATGNTEAFF.

This clonotype was picked up a small number of times. V usage is TRBV7-2 and J usage is TRBJ2-1; D possibly uses TRBD1 or TRBD2 (5 bases each). The V end lost 1 base, the J end lost 0 bases, and 10 bases lay between the germline ends. The germline CDR1 and CDR2 sequences are SGHTA and FQGNSA. CDR3 length: 16 residues. The CDR3 here is CASSLDGAVSYNEQFF. In DNA, the CDR3 is TGTGCCAGCAGCTTAGACGGGGCAGTCTCCTACAATGAGCAGTTCTTC.

This clonotype turned up a few times. The genes are TRBV18 and TRBJ1-2; D perhaps matches TRBD1 (6 bases). V was trimmed by 6 bases and J by 8 bases, leaving 13 bases between them. CDR1 and CDR2 (germline): KGHSH, LQKENI. The CDR3 totals 12 residues. DNA of the CDR3: TGTGCCAGCTCCCCGGACAGTAGGGGCTACACCTTC. Translated: CASSPDSRGYTF.

The chain joins TRBV10-3 to TRBJ2-5; 7 bases fit TRBD2. Germline V lookup: CDR1 ENHRY, CDR2 SYGVKD. The CDR3 spans 15 residues. The CDR3 reads CANLGGTFYQETQYF. CDR3 nucleotides: TGTGCAAATCTCGGGGGGACCTTCTACCAAGAGACCCAGTACTTC.

The chain joins TRBV10-3 to TRBJ2-7; 8 bases line up with TRBD1. CDR1 ENHRY and CDR2 SYGVKD come from the germline V gene. The CDR3 is 18 residues long. After removal of 2 bases from V and 6 bases from J, the junction contained 18 bases not matched to a gene. As DNA, the CDR3 is TGTGCCATCAGTGAGCCCCGGGACAGGCTTCGACCTTCCGCCGAGCAGTACTTC. Translation: CAISEPRDRLRPSAEQYF.

V gene TRBV14 combines with J gene TRBJ2-7, with D perhaps matching TRBD1 or TRBD2 (5 bases each). The CDR3 sequence is 13 residues long. The V gene lost 4 bases and the J gene lost 3 bases, with 10 bases spanning the gap. Germline V gene lookup returns CDR1 SGHDN and CDR2 FVKESK. The CDR3 reads CASSPLGDYEQYF. The CDR3, as DNA: TGTGCCAGCAGCCCCCTGGGGGACTACGAGCAGTACTTC.

This clonotype appeared a few times. The chain combines TRBV7-6 with TRBJ2-4; D is unresolved. Trimming removed 0 bases at V and 5 bases at J, with 8 bases between. The CDR3 extends over 14 amino acids. CDR1 and CDR2 from the germline V gene are SGHVS and FNYEAQ. CDR3 DNA sequence: TGTGCCAGCAGCTTAGCCCGGGCCGAAAACATTCAGTACTTC. It yields the protein CASSLARAENIQYF. Complete variable domain (other parts from reference TRBV7-6 and TRBJ2-4): GAGVSQSPRYKVTKRGQDVALRCDPISGHVSLYWYRQALGQGPEFLTYFNYEAQQDKSGLPNDRFSAERPEGSISTLTIQRTEQRDSAMYRCASSLARAENIQYFGAGTRLSVL.

This clonotype was counted between two and nine times. The chain joins TRBV10-3 to TRBJ2-3; 11 positions match TRBD2. CDR1 is ENHRY, CDR2 SYGVKD, per germline. The junction had 0 bases not matched to a gene; V was cut back by 0 bases and J by 4 bases. This CDR3 contains 15 residues. The CDR3 DNA follows: TGTGCCATCAGTGAGTCTAGCGGGGGGGCAGATACGCAGTATTTT. Protein sequence: CAISESSGGADTQYF.

The V and J genes are TRBV6-5 and TRBJ2-3; TRBD1 aligns across 7 bases. Losses at the gene ends were 6 bases for V and 6 bases for J; bases not matched to a gene: 6. The CDR3 is 13 residues long. CDR1 and CDR2 from the germline V gene are MNHEY and SVGAGI. The CDR3 loop reads CASRGDRVDTQYF. The CDR3 nucleotides are TGTGCCAGCAGGGGTGACAGGGTGGATACGCAGTATTTT.

This clonotype was detected only a few times. The J gene is TRBJ1-2, the V gene TRBV5-1, with D perhaps matching TRBD1 (5 bases). Trimming stripped 0 bases from V and 8 bases from J, with 11 bases between. Germline CDR1 SGHRS, CDR2 YFSETQ. The CDR3 is made up of 13 amino acids. The CDR3 spells CASSLGDAKGYTF. The CDR3 DNA reads as TGCGCCAGCAGCTTGGGGGACGCCAAAGGCTACACCTTC.

This clonotype has only a few counts. The chain carries TRBV5-1 and TRBJ2-3; D unresolved. CDR1 and CDR2 from the germline V gene are SGHRS and YFSETQ. The V end was cut by 0 bases, the J end by 1 base, with 9 bases between. This CDR3 is built from 15 residues. In nucleotides, the CDR3 is TGCGCCAGCAGCTTGGCTGATACCCGCACAGATACGCAGTATTTT. Residues: CASSLADTRTDTQYF.

This chain connects TRBV7-2 to TRBJ1-4; tentatively, D is TRBD1 (6 bases). Germline V gene lookup returns CDR1 SGHTA and CDR2 FQGNSA. V lost 1 base to trimming and J lost 8 bases, with 14 bases between them. This CDR3 is built from 15 residues. The CDR3 loop reads CASSLGFNRAEKLFF. The CDR3 DNA reads TGTGCCAGCAGCTTAGGGTTCAACAGGGCCGAAAAACTGTTTTTT.

In this sample, this clonotype turned up many times. This rearrangement joins TRBV6-2 or TRBV6-3 to TRBJ2-4; 13 nucleotides align to TRBD2. Germline lookup yields CDR1 MNHEY and CDR2 SVGEGT. The length of the CDR3 is 15 residues. J was trimmed by 8 bases and V by 5 bases; bases with no gene match: 6. This chain's CDR3 is CASSGTSGEGDIQYF. DNA for the CDR3: TGTGCCAGCAGTGGGACTAGCGGGGAAGGGGACATTCAGTACTTC.

This clonotype was seen ten or more times. This chain joins TRBV5-1 and TRBJ1-2; D is ambiguous. With 3 bases removed from V and 4 bases from J, the gap between germline ends came to 22 bases. The germline V gene encodes CDR1 SGHRS and CDR2 YFSETQ. The CDR3 runs to 17 residues. The CDR3 here is CASSWTPGRAEVYGYTF. The DNA of the CDR3 is TGCGCCAGCAGCTGGACTCCCGGACGGGCAGAAGTCTATGGCTACACCTTC.

The chain uses TRBV7-2 and TRBJ2-1; D not certain. V was trimmed by 5 bases and J by 2 bases, leaving 7 bases between them. In germline, CDR1 is SGHTA, CDR2 FQGNSA. The CDR3 runs to 13 residues. The CDR3 DNA reads as TGTGCCAGCAGCCCGACACCCTACAATGAGCAGTTCTTC. This gives the protein CASSPTPYNEQFF.

This clonotype was counted at least ten times. The chain is built from TRBV12-3 or TRBV12-4 and TRBJ2-2; D gene ambiguous. This CDR3 comprises 14 residues. Between the trimmed V and J ends, which lost 6 bases and 4 bases, there was a span of 12 bases. CDR3 amino acids: CASRLPPSTGELFF. CDR3 DNA: TGTGCCAGCAGACTACCCCCTAGCACCGGGGAGCTGTTTTTT.

V usage is TRBV30 and J usage is TRBJ2-1; D is perhaps TRBD2 (6 bases). The V gene's germline CDR1 is GTSNPN and CDR2 SVGIG (reference sequence). Trimming took off 2 bases at V and 5 bases at J, with 10 bases between the two ends. The CDR3 consists of 13 residues. This CDR3 reads CAWSMGGDNEQFF. The CDR3 nucleotides read TGTGCCTGGAGTATGGGGGGAGACAATGAGCAGTTCTTC.

The chain is built from TRBV12-3 or TRBV12-4 and TRBJ2-6, with TRBD1 as a possible D gene (5 bases). This CDR3 contains 16 residues. With 5 bases removed from V and 2 bases from J, the gap between germline ends came to 13 bases. CDR3 DNA sequence: TGTGCCAGCAGTCCCCCTGGGGCCACTGGGGCCAACGTCCTGACTTTC. This translates into CASSPPGATGANVLTF.

This clonotype was observed many times. The chain uses TRBV5-1 and TRBJ2-3; D might be TRBD1 (6 bases). The ends were cut back, 5 bases at V and 4 bases at J, with 11 bases in the middle. Germline CDR1 reads SGHRS; CDR2 reads YFSETQ. The CDR3 contains 13 residues. The chain's CDR3 is CASSPEGADTQYF. DNA for the CDR3: TGCGCCAGCAGTCCCGAGGGGGCAGATACGCAGTATTTT.

The rearrangement joins TRBV20-1 to TRBJ2-1; the match to TRBD2 covers 9 bases. The germline V gene has CDR1 DFQATT and CDR2 SNEGSKA (reference sequence). There are 13 residues in the CDR3. After removal of 2 bases from V and 7 bases from J, the junction contained 3 bases not matched to a gene. The CDR3 region is CSARPLAGNEQFF. The DNA of the CDR3 is TGCAGTGCTAGACCTCTAGCGGGGAATGAGCAGTTCTTC.

This chain joins TRBV18 and TRBJ2-3, with 10 nucleotides matching TRBD2. The CDR3 is made up of 14 amino acids. J lost 8 bases, V lost 4 bases, and 6 bases had no gene match. CDR1 and CDR2 (germline): KGHSH, LQKENI. CDR3 sequence: CASSQLAGQPTQYF. The CDR3 bases are TGTGCCAGCTCACAACTAGCGGGGCAACCTACGCAGTATTTT. The full variable domain, with the rest looked up from reference TRBV18 and TRBJ2-3, is NAGVMQNPRHLVRRRGQEARLRCSPMKGHSHVYWYRQLPEEGLKFMVYLQKENIIDESGMPKERFSAEFPKEGPSILRIQQVVRGDSAAYFCASSQLAGQPTQYFGPGTRLTVL.

This chain links TRBV2 with TRBJ2-7; a possible D gene is TRBD1 (5 bases). V lost 7 bases to trimming and J lost 6 bases, with 19 bases between them. This CDR3 has 14 residues. The V gene's germline CDR1 is SNHLY and CDR2 FYNNEI. CDR3 bases: TGTGCCAGCAATCCCCCGCCTCAGGGTCGCGAGCAGTACGTC. This encodes CASNPPPQGREQYV.

This clonotype was recorded a few times. This sequence joins TRBV24-1 and TRBJ2-1; 7 bases fit TRBD2. The CDR3 covers 16 residues. Germline values: CDR1 KGHDR, CDR2 SFDVKD. The V segment lost 1 base and the J segment 2 bases; nucleotides outside the gene matches: 4. CDR3 loop: CATSDFSSGAYNEQFF. The CDR3 bases are TGTGCCACCAGTGATTTTTCTAGCGGAGCCTACAATGAGCAGTTCTTC.

This clonotype was seen a few times. V is TRBV6-1 and J is TRBJ2-2; 7 bases agree with TRBD1. Germline values: CDR1 MNHNS, CDR2 SASEGT. The CDR3 spans 16 residues. V lost 8 bases and J lost 0; bases outside the gene matches: 9. The CDR3 coding sequence is TGTGCCAGCGATGCCGACAGGGCCGCGAACACCGGGGAGCTGTTTTTT. Translation gives CASDADRAANTGELFF.